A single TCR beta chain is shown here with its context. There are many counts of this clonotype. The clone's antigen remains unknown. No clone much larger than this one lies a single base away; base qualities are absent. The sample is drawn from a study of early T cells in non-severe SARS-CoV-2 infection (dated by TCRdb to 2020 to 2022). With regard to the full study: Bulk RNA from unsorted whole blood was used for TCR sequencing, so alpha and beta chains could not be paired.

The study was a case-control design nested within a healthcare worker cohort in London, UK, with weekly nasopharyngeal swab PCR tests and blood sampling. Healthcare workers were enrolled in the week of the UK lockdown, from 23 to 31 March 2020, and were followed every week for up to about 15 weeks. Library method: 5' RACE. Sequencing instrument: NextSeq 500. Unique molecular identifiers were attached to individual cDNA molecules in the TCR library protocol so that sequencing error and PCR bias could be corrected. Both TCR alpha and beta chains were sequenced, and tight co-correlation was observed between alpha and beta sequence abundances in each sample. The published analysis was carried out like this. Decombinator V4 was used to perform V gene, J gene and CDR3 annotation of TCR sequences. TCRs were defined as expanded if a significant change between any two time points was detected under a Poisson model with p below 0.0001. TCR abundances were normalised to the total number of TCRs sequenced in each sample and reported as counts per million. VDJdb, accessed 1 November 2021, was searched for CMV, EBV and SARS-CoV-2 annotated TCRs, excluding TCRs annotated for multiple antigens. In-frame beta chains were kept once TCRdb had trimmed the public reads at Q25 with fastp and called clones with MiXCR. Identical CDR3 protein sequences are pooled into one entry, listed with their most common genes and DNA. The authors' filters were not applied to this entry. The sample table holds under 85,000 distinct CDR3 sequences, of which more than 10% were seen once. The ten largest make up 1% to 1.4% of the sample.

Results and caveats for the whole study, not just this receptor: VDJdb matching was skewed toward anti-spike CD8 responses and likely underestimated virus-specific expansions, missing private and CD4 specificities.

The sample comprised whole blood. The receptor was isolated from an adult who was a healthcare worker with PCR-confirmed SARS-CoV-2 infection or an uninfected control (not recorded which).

CDR3 sequence: CSVEDRSGGANEQFF. The sequenced DNA is TGCAGCGTTGAAGATCGCAGCGGGGGTGCCAATGAGCAGTTCTTC. Recombination connected TRBV29-1 to TRBJ2-1, and TRBD2 matches 8 of the central bases. The germline V gene gives CDR1 as SQVTM and CDR2 as ANQGSEA. Unmatched junction bases come to 7, with V trimmed by 0 bases and J by 6 bases. The CDR3 covers 15 residues, taking in both the cysteine and the phenylalanine. The DNA shown is the 45-base CDR3, in frame from base 1.